The subject of this entry is one T cell receptor beta chain. The antigen is unknown. Germline is not matched at one junction end, which may reflect a read error. From germline, CDR1 is LGHDT and CDR2 YNNKEL (reference sequence). The CDR3 runs 18 residues. Researchers prepared the TCRbeta library using unique molecular identifiers, the study reports. TCRdb re-called the PCR reads with MiXCR, one entry per CDR3 protein. The sample holds 500,000 to 750,000 distinct CDR3 sequences, under 15% seen once. These data are taken from a study of T-cell reconstitution after alpha-beta-depleted transplantation in children. Study conclusions and caveats: In some patients, recipient T cells and intrathymic progenitors surviving conditioning explained high day-60 diversity. Reported findings indicate that, about two months after transplant, alpha-beta T cells came from several hundred expanded clones, which were derived from non-depleted graft cells. At the one-year point after transplant, T-cell counts and TCRbeta diversity were found to come mostly from T cells that had been newly produced.

The sequence was obtained from a male patient aged 10 to 17 who had a stem cell transplant for acute myeloid leukemia, so the T cells may come from the graft donor. The V call is TRBV3-1, the J call TRBJ2-1; 10 positions match TRBD2. Material: PBMCs, mostly from graft donor cells, obtained 360 days after TCRalphabeta/CD19-depleted stem cell transplant. The CDR3 loop is CTSSLKFILASGSREQFF. The CDR3 bases are TGTACCAGCAGTTTAAAGTTTATTTTGGCTAGCGGGAGTCGAGAGCAGTTCTTC.